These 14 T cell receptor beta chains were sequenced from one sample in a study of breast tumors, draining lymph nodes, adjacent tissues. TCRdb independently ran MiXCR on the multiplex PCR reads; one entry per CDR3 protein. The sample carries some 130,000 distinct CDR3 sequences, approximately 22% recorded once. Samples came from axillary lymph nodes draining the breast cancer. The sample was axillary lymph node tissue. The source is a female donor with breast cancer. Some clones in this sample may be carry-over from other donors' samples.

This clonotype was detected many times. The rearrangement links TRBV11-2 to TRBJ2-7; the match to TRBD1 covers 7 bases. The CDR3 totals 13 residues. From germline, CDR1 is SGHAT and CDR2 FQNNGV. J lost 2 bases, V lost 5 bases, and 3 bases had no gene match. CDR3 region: CASSRTGAYEQYF. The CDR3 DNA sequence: TGTGCCAGCAGCCGCACAGGGGCCTACGAGCAGTACTTC.

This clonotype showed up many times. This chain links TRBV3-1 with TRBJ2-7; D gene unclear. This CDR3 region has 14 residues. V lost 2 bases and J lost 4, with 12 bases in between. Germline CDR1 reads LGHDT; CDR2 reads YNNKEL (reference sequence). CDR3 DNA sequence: TGTGCCAGCAGCCAAAGGACCCTGGTGTACGAGCAGTACTTC. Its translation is CASSQRTLVYEQYF.

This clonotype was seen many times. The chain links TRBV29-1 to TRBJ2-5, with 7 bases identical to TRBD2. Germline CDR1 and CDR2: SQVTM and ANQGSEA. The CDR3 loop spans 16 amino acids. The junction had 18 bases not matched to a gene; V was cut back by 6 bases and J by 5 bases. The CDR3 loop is CSVGEGGKGRVETQYF. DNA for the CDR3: TGCAGCGTGGGGGAGGGCGGGAAAGGGCGGGTGGAGACCCAGTACTTC.

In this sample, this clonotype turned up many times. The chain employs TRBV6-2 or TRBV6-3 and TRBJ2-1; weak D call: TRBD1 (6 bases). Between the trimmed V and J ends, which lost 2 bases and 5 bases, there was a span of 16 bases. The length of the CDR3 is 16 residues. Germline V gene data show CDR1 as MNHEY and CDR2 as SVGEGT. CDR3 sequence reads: CASSYDRFTGHNEQFF. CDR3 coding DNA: TGTGCCAGCAGTTACGACAGGTTCACAGGACACAATGAGCAGTTCTTC.

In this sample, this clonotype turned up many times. CDR3 amino acids: CAISVLALSTDTQYF. The CDR3 DNA reads TGTGCCATCAGTGTACTAGCGCTTAGCACAGATACGCAGTATTTT. The V call is TRBV10-3, the J call TRBJ2-3; 7 positions agree with TRBD2. With 4 bases clipped from V and 0 bases from J, the junction kept 4 bases outside the gene matches. The CDR3 length is 15 residues. Germline assignment: CDR1 ENHRY and CDR2 SYGVKD.

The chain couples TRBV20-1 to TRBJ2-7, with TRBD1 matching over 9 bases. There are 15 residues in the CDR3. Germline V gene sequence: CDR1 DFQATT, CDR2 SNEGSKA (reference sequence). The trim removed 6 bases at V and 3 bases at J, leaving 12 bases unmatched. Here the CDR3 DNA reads TGCAGTGCCAACTCCGGGACAGGGTTACGCTACGAGCAGTACTTC. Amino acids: CSANSGTGLRYEQYF.

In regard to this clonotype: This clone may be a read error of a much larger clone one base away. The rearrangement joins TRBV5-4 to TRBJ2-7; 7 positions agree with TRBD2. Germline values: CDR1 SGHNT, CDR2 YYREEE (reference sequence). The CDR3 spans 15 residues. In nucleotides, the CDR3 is TGTGCCAGCAGCTTGCCAGGCGGGAGCTCCTACGGGCAGTACTTC. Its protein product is CASSLPGGSSYGQYF.

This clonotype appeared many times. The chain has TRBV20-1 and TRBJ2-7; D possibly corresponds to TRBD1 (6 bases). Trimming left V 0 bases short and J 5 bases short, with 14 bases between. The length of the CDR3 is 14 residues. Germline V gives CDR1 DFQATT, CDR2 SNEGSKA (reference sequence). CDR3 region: CSARDNQRGNEQYF. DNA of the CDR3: TGCAGTGCTAGAGATAACCAGAGGGGGAACGAGCAGTACTTC.

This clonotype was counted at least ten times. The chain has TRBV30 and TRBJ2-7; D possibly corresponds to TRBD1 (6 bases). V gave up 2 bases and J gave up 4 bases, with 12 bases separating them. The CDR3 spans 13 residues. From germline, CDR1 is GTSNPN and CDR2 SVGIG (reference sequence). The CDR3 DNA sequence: TGTGCCTGGAGTCCGGGACAATCATACGAGCAGTACTTC. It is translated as CAWSPGQSYEQYF. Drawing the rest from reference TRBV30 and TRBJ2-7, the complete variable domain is SQTIHQWPATLVQPVGSPLSLECTVEGTSNPNLYWYRQAAGRGLQLLFYSVGIGQISSEVPQNLSASRPQDRQFILSSKKLLLSDSGFYLCAWSPGQSYEQYFGPGTRLTVT.

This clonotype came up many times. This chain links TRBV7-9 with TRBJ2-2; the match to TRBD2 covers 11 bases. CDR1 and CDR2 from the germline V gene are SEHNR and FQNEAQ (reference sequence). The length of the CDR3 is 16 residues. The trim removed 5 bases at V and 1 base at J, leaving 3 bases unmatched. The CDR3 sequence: CASSPGLAGNTGELFF. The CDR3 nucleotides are TGTGCCAGCAGCCCCGGACTAGCGGGGAACACCGGGGAGCTGTTTTTT.

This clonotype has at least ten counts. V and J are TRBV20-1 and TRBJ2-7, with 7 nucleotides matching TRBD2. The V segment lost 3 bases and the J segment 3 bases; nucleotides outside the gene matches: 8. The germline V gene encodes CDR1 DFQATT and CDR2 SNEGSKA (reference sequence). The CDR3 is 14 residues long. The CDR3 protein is CSARVGGGDYEQYF. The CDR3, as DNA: TGCAGTGCTAGGGTCGGTGGGGGGGACTACGAGCAGTACTTC.

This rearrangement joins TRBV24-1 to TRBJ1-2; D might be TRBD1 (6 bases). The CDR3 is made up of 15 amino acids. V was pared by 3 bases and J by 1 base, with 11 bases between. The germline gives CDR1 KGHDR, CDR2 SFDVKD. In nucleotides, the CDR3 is TGTGCCACCAGTGATGTCGGGACAATTAACTATGGCTACACCTTC. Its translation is CATSDVGTINYGYTF.

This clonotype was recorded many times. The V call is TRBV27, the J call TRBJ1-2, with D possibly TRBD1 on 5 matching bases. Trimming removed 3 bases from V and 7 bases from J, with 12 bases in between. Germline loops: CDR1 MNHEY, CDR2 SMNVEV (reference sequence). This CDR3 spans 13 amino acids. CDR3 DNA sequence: TGTGCCAGCAGTTTTGCTGGGGCGAGTGGCTACACCTTC. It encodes CASSFAGASGYTF.

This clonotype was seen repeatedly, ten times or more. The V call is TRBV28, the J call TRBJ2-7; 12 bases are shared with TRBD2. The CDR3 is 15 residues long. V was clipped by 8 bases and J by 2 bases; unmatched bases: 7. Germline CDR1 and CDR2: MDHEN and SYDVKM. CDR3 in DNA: TGTGCCAGCTCTGAAACTAGCGGGAGGACCTACGAGCAGTACTTC. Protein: CASSETSGRTYEQYF.